The 5 T cell receptor beta chains listed next were all sequenced from one sample in a study of CD8+CD57+ T cells in acquired aplastic anemia. Profiles of TCR beta VDJ and CDR3 were generated from a genomic DNA template. TCRdb processed the reads anew with MiXCR; each CDR3 protein has one entry. Of more than 45,000 distinct CDR3 sequences listed, approximately 50% are singletons. Selection for sequencing was limited to patients who had shown CD8+CD57+ cell expansion by flow cytometry. The sample consisted of sorted CD4+, CD8+, or CD8+CD57+ T cells (not recorded which) from PBMCs. Receptors were obtained from a human donor with aplastic anemia.

This clonotype has ten or more counts. The chain uses TRBV27 and TRBJ2-2; tentative D call: TRBD1 (5 bases). From germline, CDR1 is MNHEY and CDR2 SMNVEV (reference sequence). Trimming removed 7 bases from V and 3 bases from J, with 12 bases in between. The CDR3 has 14 amino acids. The CDR3 spells CASNRDRDTGELFF. CDR3 DNA: TGTGCCAGCAATCGTGACAGAGACACCGGGGAGCTGTTTTTT.

J is TRBJ1-4 and V is TRBV19, with 12 bases that match TRBD1. The CDR3 has 13 residues. CDR1 is LNHDA and CDR2 is SQIVND in the germline V gene (reference sequence). V lost 8 bases to trimming and J lost 10 bases; unmatched junction nucleotides: 5. CDR3: CASSGTGGGKLFF. The CDR3 DNA is TGTGCCAGTTCCGGGACAGGGGGCGGAAAACTGTTTTTT. Using reference TRBV19 and TRBJ1-4 for the parts outside the CDR3, the full variable domain is DGGITQSPKYLFRKEGQNVTLSCEQNLNHDAMYWYRQDPGQGLRLIYYSQIVNDFQKGDIAEGYSVSREKKESFPLTVTSAQKNPTAFYLCASSGTGGGKLFFGSGTQLSVL.

This clonotype was detected once. The chain links TRBV20-1 to TRBJ1-5; weak D call: TRBD1 (5 bases). V lost 6 bases to trimming and J lost 2 bases, with 11 bases between them. CDR1 and CDR2 (germline): DFQATT, SNEGSKA (reference sequence). The CDR3 is 13 amino acids. The CDR3 reads CSANRPGNQPQHF. CDR3 DNA sequence: TGCAGTGCAAACAGGCCGGGCAATCAGCCCCAGCATTTT.

This clonotype was found a few times. The rearrangement uses TRBV2 and TRBJ2-3, with TRBD1 matching over 7 bases. The ends lost 7 bases at V and 0 bases at J; junction bases unmatched: 7. CDR3 length: 15 residues. Per germline, CDR1 SNHLY and CDR2 FYNNEI. CDR3 amino acids: CASTRQGTSTDTQYF. The CDR3 DNA follows: TGTGCCAGCACTAGACAGGGTACTAGCACAGATACGCAGTATTTT.

V usage is TRBV9 and J usage is TRBJ2-3, with 7 bases that match TRBD1. From germline, CDR1 is SGDLS and CDR2 YYNGEE. This CDR3 contains 14 residues. V lost 0 bases to trimming and J lost 4 bases; unmatched junction nucleotides: 2. Here the CDR3 reads CASSVVQGADTQYF. The DNA for the CDR3 is TGTGCCAGCAGCGTAGTGCAGGGGGCAGATACGCAGTATTTT.